The clone carrying this TCR beta chain has only a few counts. The antigen is undetermined. These data are taken from a study of T cell repertoires in cytomegalovirus infection. Whole-study context: Both recently identified HLA-C-restricted and well-studied HLA-B-restricted CMV epitopes were used in the study. The public TCR beta signatures pointed to both CMV infection and matching HLA type. Study results and caveats: Public TCR beta family frequency separated CMV-and-HLA carriers, including in an independent cohort.

TCRdb called the reads again in MiXCR, with one record for every CDR3 protein. The sample shows 70,000 or so distinct CDR3 sequences, approximately 30% of them seen only once. The germline V gene has CDR1 MGHRA and CDR2 YSYEKL. V shed 0 bases and J shed 5 bases, with 11 bases lying between them. CDR3 length: 16 residues. This clonotype was sampled from a human donor in good health (CMV status not recorded). Some clones in this sample may be carry-over from other donors' samples. The sequencing here drew on CD8+ T cells from cultured PBMCs, taken from culture after CMV antigen stimulation. The V call is TRBV4-1, the J call TRBJ1-6; perhaps TRBD1 as D (5 bases). The CDR3 region has the DNA TGCGCCAGCAGCCAAGAGATCAGGGCCAATAATTCACCCCTCCACTTT. Translation gives CASSQEIRANNSPLHF.